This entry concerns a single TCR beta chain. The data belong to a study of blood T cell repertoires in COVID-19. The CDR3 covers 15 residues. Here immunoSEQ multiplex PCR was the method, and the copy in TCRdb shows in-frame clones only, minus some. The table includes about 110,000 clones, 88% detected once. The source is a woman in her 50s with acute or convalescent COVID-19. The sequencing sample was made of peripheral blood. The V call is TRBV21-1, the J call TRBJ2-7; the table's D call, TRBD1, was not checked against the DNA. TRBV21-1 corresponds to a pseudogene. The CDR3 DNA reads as TGTGCCAGCTCCGCCCGGGACAGGGACCCCGTGGAGCAGTACTTC. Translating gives CASSARDRDPVEQYF.